A selection of T cell receptor beta chains follows, all from one sample in a study of Ad26.COV2.S vaccination and SARS-CoV-2 variants. The protocol was immunoSEQ multiplex PCR, while the TCRdb copy is restricted to in-frame clones and leaves out a portion. The repertoire holds 300,000 to 350,000 clones, with 80% to 90% as singletons. The source was peripheral blood, collected in a trial of Ad26.COV2.S vaccine versus placebo. All receptors derive from a person between 18 and 65 years old who received the Ad26.COV2.S COVID-19 vaccine or a placebo. The CDR3 runs from the conserved cysteine through the conserved F or W. The D gene is left open where the match is weak. Some rows have no size entry. The others give once, few or many, or a class for an expanded clone.

J gene	clone size	D gene	V gene	CDR3 DNA	CDR3 protein
TRBJ2-2	.	.	TRBV5-4	TGTGCCAGCAGCTGGGGACCCGCGAACACCGGGGAGCTGTTTTTT	CASSWGPANTGELFF
TRBJ1-3	.	TRBD1	TRBV7-2	TGTGCCAGCAGCTCTCCAACAGGGGATGGAAACACCATATATTTT	CASSSPTGDGNTIYF
TRBJ1-6	.	TRBD1	TRBV7-6	TGTGCCAGCAGCTTGGGTCAGGGGGCGAGCTCCTATAATTCACCCCTCCACTTT	CASSLGQGASSYNSPLHF
TRBJ2-6	.	.	TRBV5-1	TGCGCCAGCATGATAACAGCTGGGGCCAACGTCCTGACTTTC	CASMITAGANVLTF
TRBJ1-3	.	.	TRBV3-1/TRBV3-2	TGTGCCAGCAGCCTAGACAGCTCTGGAAACACCATATATTTT	CASSLDSSGNTIYF
TRBJ2-5	.	.	TRBV7-2	TGTGCCAGCAGCTTAGGCCCTAGGGAGACCCAGTACTTC	CASSLGPRETQYF
TRBJ1-1	.	.	TRBV21-1	TGTGCCAGCAGCAGCTCCCCGGGAGCTTTCTTT	CASSSSPGAFF
TRBJ2-5	.	TRBD2	TRBV28	TGTGCCAGCAGTTCCCTTACGACCGGGAGGTTGGAGACCCAGTACTTC	CASSSLTTGRLETQYF
TRBJ2-7	.	.	TRBV11-2	TGTGCCAGCAGCTTAGAAAGCGGCCCGAACTACGAGCAGTACTTC	CASSLESGPNYEQYF
TRBJ2-7	.	.	TRBV4-1	TGCGCCAGCAGCCAAGTTCCCAACTTCTACGAGCAGTACTTC	CASSQVPNFYEQYF
TRBJ1-1	.	TRBD1	TRBV7-9	TGTGCCAGCAGCTCGCCCGGGACAGGGGCTATGAACACTGAAGCTTTCTTT	CASSSPGTGAMNTEAFF
TRBJ2-1	.	.	TRBV7-9	TGTGCCAGCAGCTCGACGGTGGAGGGAGGTGAGCAGTTCTTC	CASSSTVEGGEQFF
TRBJ1-2	.	.	TRBV7-2	TGTGCCAGCAGCTTATCAACAGGCCCGTTCTATGGCTACACCTTC	CASSLSTGPFYGYTF
TRBJ1-5	.	TRBD1	TRBV19	TGTGCCAGTAGAAACCCAGGGGGTAGCAATCAGCCCCAGCATTTT	CASRNPGGSNQPQHF
TRBJ2-7	.	TRBD2	TRBV13	TGTGCCAGCAGCTTAGAGCGGGGACTATACGTGAACGAGCAGTACTTC	CASSLERGLYVNEQYF
TRBJ2-3	.	.	TRBV7-9	TGTGCCAGCATCTCTGGCCGGCTAGTGACAGATACGCAGTATTTT	CASISGRLVTDTQYF
TRBJ2-1	.	.	TRBV7-2	TGTGCCAGCAGTCGTAGGACTATTTACAATGAGCAGTTCTTC	CASSRRTIYNEQFF
TRBJ2-5	.	.	TRBV6-5	TGTGCCAGCAGTTACTCCTGGGCGGGGACCCAAGAGACCCAGTACTTC	CASSYSWAGTQETQYF
TRBJ2-5	.	.	TRBV11-3	TGTGCCAGCAGCTCAAAGACAGGTTGGGGCCAAGAGACCCAGTACTTC	CASSSKTGWGQETQYF
TRBJ2-3	.	TRBD2	TRBV4-3	TGCGCCAGCAGCCCGGGACTAGCGGAGAGCACAGATACGCAGTATTTT	CASSPGLAESTDTQYF
TRBJ2-3	once	.	TRBV5-1	TGCGCCAGCAGCTTGCGAACAGACACAGATACGCAGTATTTT	CASSLRTDTDTQYF
TRBJ2-1	once	.	TRBV3-1/TRBV3-2	TGTGCCAGCAGCCAAGATGGCCAGCCACACAATGAGCAGTTCTTC	CASSQDGQPHNEQFF
TRBJ1-1	.	TRBD1	TRBV5-5	TGTGCCAGCAGCTTGGGGACAGGGCTCCCTAACACTGAAGCTTTCTTT	CASSLGTGLPNTEAFF
TRBJ2-7	.	.	TRBV5-3	TGTGCCAGAAGCGTTCGAGGGGCCGAAGAGCAGTACTTC	CARSVRGAEEQYF
TRBJ1-2	.	.	TRBV3-1/TRBV3-2	TGTGCCAGCAGCCAAGATCCGGGGGGGGGCTACACCTTC	CASSQDPGGGYTF
TRBJ2-7	.	.	TRBV6-6	TGTGCCAGCAGTTACTCGGCACCTTCGGAGCAGTACTTC	CASSYSAPSEQYF
TRBJ2-3	.	TRBD2	TRBV19	TGTGCCAGTAGTCTCACCCCTCTGGCGGGAGGGGTCACAGATACGCAGTATTTT	CASSLTPLAGGVTDTQYF
TRBJ2-1	.	TRBD2	TRBV7-3	TGTGCCAGCAGCCGAAAACTAGCGGGGACGGCGGGGGAGCAGTTCTTC	CASSRKLAGTAGEQFF
TRBJ2-3	once	.	TRBV7-2	TGTGCCAGCAGCTTAGGAGTGCGGGGGCACACAGATACGCAGTATTTT	CASSLGVRGHTDTQYF
TRBJ1-2	.	TRBD1	TRBV9	TGTGCCAGCAGCTCCCGGACAGGGGGGGAGTATGGCTACACCTTC	CASSSRTGGEYGYTF
TRBJ1-2	.	TRBD1	TRBV9	TGTGCCAGCAGCGAACGGACAGGGTCAGGGAACTATGGCTACACCTTC	CASSERTGSGNYGYTF
TRBJ2-1	.	.	TRBV2	TGTGCCAGCAGTGATATGACCATCAGGGGCAATGAGCAGTTCTTC	CASSDMTIRGNEQFF
TRBJ2-5	.	.	TRBV2	TGTGCCAGCAGTGACCCCGGAGAGACCCAGTACTTC	CASSDPGETQYF
TRBJ1-6	.	TRBD1	TRBV28	TGTGCCAGCAGTTTATTTGGGACAGGGGGTGGGTCACCCCTCCACTTT	CASSLFGTGGGSPLHF
TRBJ2-7	.	TRBD2	TRBV7-8	TGTGCCAGCAGCGCGGAGCGGGGGGCCGCCTACGAGCAGTACTTC	CASSAERGAAYEQYF
TRBJ2-5	.	.	TRBV2	TGTGCCAGCAGTGATTGGGCAGGGCAAGAGACCCAGTACTTC	CASSDWAGQETQYF